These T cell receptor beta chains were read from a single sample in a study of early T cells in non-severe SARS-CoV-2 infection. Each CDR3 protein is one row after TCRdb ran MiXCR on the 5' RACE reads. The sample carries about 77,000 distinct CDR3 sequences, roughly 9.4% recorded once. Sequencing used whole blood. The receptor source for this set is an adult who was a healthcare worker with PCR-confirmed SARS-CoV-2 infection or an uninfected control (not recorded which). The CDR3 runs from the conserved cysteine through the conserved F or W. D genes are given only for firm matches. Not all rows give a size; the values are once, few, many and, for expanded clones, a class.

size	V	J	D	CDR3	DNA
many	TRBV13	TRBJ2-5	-	CASSFLRLAGLGETQYF	TGTGCCAGCAGCTTCCTCCGCCTGGCAGGGCTCGGGGAGACCCAGTACTTC
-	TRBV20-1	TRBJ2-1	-	CSASRTADNEQFF	TGCAGTGCTAGTCGGACTGCCGACAATGAGCAGTTCTTC
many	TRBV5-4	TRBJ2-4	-	CASSPPPPSEQYF	TGTGCCAGCAGCCCCCCCCCTCCTAGCGAACAGTACTTC
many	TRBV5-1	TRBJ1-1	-	CASSREGNIQAFF	TGCGCCAGCAGCCGAGAGGGAAATATCCAAGCTTTCTTT
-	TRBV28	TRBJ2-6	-	CASSFLVSGANVLTF	TGTGCCAGCAGTTTCTTGGTATCTGGGGCCAACGTCCTGACTTTC
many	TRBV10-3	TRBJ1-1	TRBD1	CATRDSMNTEAFF	TGTGCCACCCGGGACAGTATGAACACTGAAGCTTTCTTT
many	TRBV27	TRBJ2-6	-	CASSLLAFSGANVLTF	TGTGCCAGCAGTCTTCTCGCATTCTCTGGGGCCAACGTCCTGACTTTC
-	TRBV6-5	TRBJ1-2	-	CASSYSGLGYGYTF	TGTGCCAGCAGTTACTCGGGTTTGGGCTATGGCTACACCTTC
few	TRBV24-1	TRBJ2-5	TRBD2	CATSTILAGVGETQYF	TGTGCCACTTCTACAATACTAGCGGGAGTAGGAGAGACCCAGTACTTC
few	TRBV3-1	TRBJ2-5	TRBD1	CASSRPDRASETQYF	TGTGCCAGCAGCCGACCGGACAGGGCGTCGGAGACCCAGTACTTC
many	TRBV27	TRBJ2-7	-	CASSSGRGYEQYF	TGTGCCAGCAGTAGTGGCCGGGGATACGAGCAGTACTTC
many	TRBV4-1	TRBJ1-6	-	CASSQDRRNNSPLHF	TGCGCCAGCAGCCAAGACAGGAGGAATAATTCACCCCTCCACTTT
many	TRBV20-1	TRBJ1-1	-	CSASAGNTEAFF	TGCAGTGCTAGTGCGGGGAACACTGAAGCTTTCTTT
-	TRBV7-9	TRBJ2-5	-	CASTPLGGRETQYF	TGTGCCAGCACCCCCCTCGGAGGAAGGGAGACCCAGTACTTC
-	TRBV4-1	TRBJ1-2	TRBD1	CASSPSGQGALRYGYTF	TGCGCCAGCAGCCCTTCCGGACAGGGGGCGCTTAGATATGGCTACACCTTC
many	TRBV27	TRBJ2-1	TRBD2	CASRLAGGTKNEQFF	TGTGCCAGCAGACTAGCGGGAGGAACTAAGAATGAGCAGTTCTTC
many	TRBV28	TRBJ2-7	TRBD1	CASSLEGQGVREQYF	TGTGCCAGCAGTTTAGAGGGACAGGGAGTGCGCGAGCAGTACTTC
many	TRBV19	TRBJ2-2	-	CASRSGAGARSWHTGELFF	TGTGCCAGTAGAAGCGGTGCGGGCGCCCGGTCTTGGCACACCGGGGAGCTGTTTTTT
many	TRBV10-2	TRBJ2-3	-	CASSGWDKIVTDTQYF	TGCGCCAGCAGTGGGTGGGATAAGATAGTCACAGATACGCAGTATTTT
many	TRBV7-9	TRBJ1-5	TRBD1	CASSPDRDGAQHF	TGTGCCAGCAGCCCGGACAGGGATGGAGCCCAGCATTTT
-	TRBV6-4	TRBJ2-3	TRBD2	CASSLLAGGTDTQYF	TGTGCCAGCAGTTTACTAGCGGGAGGCACAGATACGCAGTATTTT
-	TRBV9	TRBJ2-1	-	CASSVGTTYNEQFF	TGTGCCAGCAGCGTAGGTACCACCTACAATGAGCAGTTCTTC
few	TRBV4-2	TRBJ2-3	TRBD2	CASSPSGLGADTQYF	TGTGCCAGCAGCCCTAGCGGGTTGGGGGCGGATACGCAGTATTTT
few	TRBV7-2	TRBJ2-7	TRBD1	CASSLVQGASYEQYF	TGTGCCAGCAGCTTAGTCCAGGGGGCATCGTACGAGCAGTACTTC
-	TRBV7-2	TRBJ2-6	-	CASSLDRANVLTF	TGTGCCAGCAGCTTAGACAGGGCCAACGTCCTGACTTTC
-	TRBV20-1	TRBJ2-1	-	CSARDALGSYNEQFF	TGCAGTGCTAGAGATGCCTTGGGTAGCTACAATGAGCAGTTCTTC
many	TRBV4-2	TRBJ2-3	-	CASSQDTEGSTDTQYF	TGTGCCAGCAGCCAAGATACCGAGGGCAGCACAGATACGCAGTATTTT
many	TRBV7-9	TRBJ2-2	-	CASSFSGVRGELFF	TGTGCCAGCAGCTTTTCGGGAGTAAGAGGGGAGCTGTTTTTT
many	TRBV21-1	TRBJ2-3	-	CASSKGFQGITDTQYF	TGTGCCAGCAGCAAAGGGTTCCAGGGTATCACAGATACGCAGTATTTT